Presented here are 16 T cell receptor beta chains from one specimen sequenced in a study of blood T cells in healthy people across ages. A second PCR, run for about 6 to 11 cycles, used a sample-barcoded 5' primer plus a J-beta primer mix. TCRdb independently ran MiXCR on the 5' RACE reads; one entry per CDR3 protein. The repertoire holds about 800,000 distinct CDR3 sequences, 25% seen once, with under 4.5% in the top ten. This sample also appeared in a second study, on T cells of mothers and their children.

Sequenced input: blood. All receptors come from a boy aged 5-17 years in good health.

There are a few counts of this clonotype. The chain is built from TRBV5-1 and TRBJ1-4; D is unclear. The germline V gene encodes CDR1 SGHRS and CDR2 YFSETQ. V was trimmed by 2 bases and J by 4 bases, leaving 9 bases between them. This CDR3 is 14 amino acids long. CDR3 sequence (DNA): TGCGCCAGCAGCTTCGCAAGGAGTAATGAAAAACTGTTTTTT. Translated, it gives CASSFARSNEKLFF. Using reference TRBV5-1 and TRBJ1-4 for the parts outside the CDR3, the full variable domain is KAGVTQTPRYLIKTRGQQVTLSCSPISGHRSVSWYQQTPGQGLQFLFEYFSETQRNKGNFPGRFSGRQFSNSRSEMNVSTLELGDSALYLCASSFARSNEKLFFGSGTQLSVL.

There are a few counts of this clonotype. The rearrangement joins TRBV20-1 to TRBJ2-7; D not certain. With 3 bases removed from V and 2 bases from J, the gap between germline ends came to 11 bases. The CDR3 spans 13 residues. Germline loops: CDR1 DFQATT, CDR2 SNEGSKA (reference sequence). The CDR3 coding sequence is TGCAGTGCTAGGAGTCCGGTGGCCTACGAGCAGTACTTC. Translated: CSARSPVAYEQYF.

The chain recombines TRBV12-3 or TRBV12-4 with TRBJ1-5; 7 bases are a match to TRBD1. The length of the CDR3 is 16 residues. V was clipped by 3 bases and J by 0 bases; unmatched bases: 5. The chain's CDR3 is CASSLRTGDSNQPQHF. The CDR3 nucleotides are TGTGCCAGCAGTTTGAGGACAGGAGATAGCAATCAGCCCCAGCATTTT.

The rearrangement uses TRBV18 and TRBJ2-1; possibly TRBD1 or TRBD2 for D (6 bases each). V lost 1 base and J lost 8, with 9 bases in between. The CDR3 contains 13 residues. The germline CDR1 and CDR2 sequences are KGHSH and LQKENI. The CDR3 spells CASSPQGGYEQFF. As DNA, the CDR3 is TGTGCCAGCTCACCACAAGGGGGGTATGAGCAGTTCTTC. Full variable domain (remainder filled in from reference TRBV18 and TRBJ2-1): NAGVMQNPRHLVRRRGQEARLRCSPMKGHSHVYWYRQLPEEGLKFMVYLQKENIIDESGMPKERFSAEFPKEGPSILRIQQVVRGDSAAYFCASSPQGGYEQFFGPGTRLTVL.

The gene calls are TRBV12-3 or TRBV12-4 and TRBJ2-3; TRBD1 matches at 10 bases. There are 17 residues in the CDR3. V lost 6 bases and J lost 6; bases outside the gene matches: 15. The CDR3 sequence: CASSELGTGDMGDTQYF. CDR3 DNA sequence: TGTGCCAGCAGCGAACTGGGGACAGGGGATATGGGGGATACGCAGTATTTT.

This clonotype has a handful of counts. The chain uses TRBV7-9 and TRBJ2-2, with a weak D call TRBD1 (6 bases). The ends were cut back, 8 bases at V and 6 bases at J, with 19 bases in the middle. CDR3 length equals 15 residues. The germline gives CDR1 SEHNR, CDR2 FQNEAQ (reference sequence). CDR3 nucleotide sequence: TGTGCCAGCTCGCAACAGGGTCGGGGATCCGGGGAGCTGTTTTTT. Translated, it gives CASSQQGRGSGELFF.

The chain has TRBV3-1 and TRBJ2-5; D unresolved. V lost 1 base and J lost 3, with 15 bases in between. This CDR3 is 16 amino acids long. Germline lookup yields CDR1 LGHDT and CDR2 YNNKEL (reference sequence). The CDR3 loop is CASSQGFGRLEETQYF. The CDR3, as DNA: TGTGCCAGCAGCCAAGGATTTGGTCGGTTAGAAGAGACCCAGTACTTC.

The chain recombines TRBV20-1 with TRBJ1-2; D not resolved. This CDR3 spans 13 amino acids. Germline V lookup: CDR1 DFQATT, CDR2 SNEGSKA (reference sequence). V was trimmed by 0 bases and J by 5 bases, leaving 10 bases between them. In DNA form, the CDR3 reads TGCAGTGCTAGAGATACGAGGAGATATGGCTACACCTTC. Its protein product is CSARDTRRYGYTF.

This clonotype was observed a few times. V is TRBV15 and J is TRBJ2-5, with 8 bases identical to TRBD2. CDR3 length equals 15 residues. The V gene end was trimmed by 3 bases and the J gene end by 5 bases; junction bases not matched to a gene: 8. Germline CDR1 and CDR2: LNHNV and YYDKDF (reference sequence). CDR3 in DNA: TGTGCCACCAGCAGTGCGGGAGGCGTTTTGGAGACCCAGTACTTC. Translation gives CATSSAGGVLETQYF.

This clonotype appeared a few times. V and J are TRBV20-1 and TRBJ1-4, with a possible D match to TRBD1 (6 bases). Trimming removed 0 bases from V and 11 bases from J, with 22 bases in between. Germline CDR1 DFQATT, CDR2 SNEGSKA (reference sequence). CDR3 length equals 16 residues. In DNA, the CDR3 is TGCAGTGCTAGAGATCGTTTGGCTTGGTTGCAGGGGAAACTGTTTTTT. Translated, it gives CSARDRLAWLQGKLFF.

This chain uses TRBV30 with TRBJ2-3; a possible D gene is TRBD2 (5 bases). This CDR3 is 16 amino acids long. The germline V gene encodes CDR1 GTSNPN and CDR2 SVGIG (reference sequence). V was clipped by 0 bases and J by 0 bases, with 13 bases between them. The CDR3 nucleotides are TGTGCCTGGAGTGTACTAGGCGGAGAAAGCACAGATACGCAGTATTTT. Protein product: CAWSVLGGESTDTQYF.

In its sample, this clonotype was seen a few times. The rearrangement joins TRBV19 to TRBJ1-5, with a possible D match to TRBD1 (6 bases). The V gene lost 6 bases and the J gene lost 1 base, with 10 bases spanning the gap. Germline CDR1 reads LNHDA; CDR2 reads SQIVND (reference sequence). This CDR3 spans 14 amino acids. CDR3: CASRQGLSNQPQHF. DNA for the CDR3: TGTGCCAGTAGGCAGGGGTTGAGCAATCAGCCCCAGCATTTT.

This rearrangement joins TRBV24-1 to TRBJ2-3, with D perhaps matching TRBD2 (5 bases). V dropped 6 bases and J dropped 0 bases, with 15 bases sitting between them. Germline CDR1 is KGHDR and CDR2 is SFDVKD. The CDR3 runs 16 residues. The CDR3 loop is CATSHPLGGSTDTQYF. In DNA form, the CDR3 reads TGTGCCACCAGTCACCCCCTCGGCGGGAGCACAGATACGCAGTATTTT.

The rearrangement uses TRBV28 and TRBJ2-5; 9 nucleotides agree with TRBD1. The end of the DNA fits TRBJ2-7 better, so the J call may be wrong. Germline CDR1 reads MDHEN; CDR2 reads SYDVKM. This CDR3 region has 14 residues. Here the CDR3 DNA reads TGTGCCAGCAAGCTAGGGGACAGGGCGTACGAGCAGTACTTC. It yields the protein CASKLGDRAYEQYF.

The chain uses TRBV7-8 and TRBJ2-5; D not certain. Trimming stripped 3 bases from V and 2 bases from J, with 16 bases between. The germline gives CDR1 SGHVS, CDR2 FQNEAQ. CDR3 length equals 16 residues. The CDR3 nucleotides are TGTGCCAGCAGCTTTCACACCCAGGACGCACAAGAGACCCAGTACTTC. Translated, it gives CASSFHTQDAQETQYF.

This clonotype was found a few times. The V gene is TRBV25-1, the J gene TRBJ1-4; D remains ambiguous. CDR3 length equals 15 residues. The germline V gene has CDR1 MGHDK and CDR2 SYGVNS. Trimming cost V 6 bases and J 0 bases, with 11 bases left between them. For the CDR3, the DNA is TGTGCCAGCAGGTCGGCGACTTCAACTAATGAAAAACTGTTTTTT. It codes for CASRSATSTNEKLFF.